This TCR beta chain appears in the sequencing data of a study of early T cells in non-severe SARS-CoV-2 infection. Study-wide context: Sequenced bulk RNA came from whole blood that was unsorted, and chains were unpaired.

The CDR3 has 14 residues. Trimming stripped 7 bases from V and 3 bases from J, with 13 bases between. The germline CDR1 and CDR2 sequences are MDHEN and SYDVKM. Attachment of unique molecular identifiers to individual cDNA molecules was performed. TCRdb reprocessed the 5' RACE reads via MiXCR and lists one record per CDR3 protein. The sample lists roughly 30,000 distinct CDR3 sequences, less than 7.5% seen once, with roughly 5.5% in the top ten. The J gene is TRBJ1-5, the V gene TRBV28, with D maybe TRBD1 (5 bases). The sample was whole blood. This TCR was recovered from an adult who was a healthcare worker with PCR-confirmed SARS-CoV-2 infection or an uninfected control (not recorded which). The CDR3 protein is CASNPAGHNQPQHF. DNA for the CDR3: TGTGCCAGCAATCCCGCAGGGCACAATCAGCCCCAGCATTTT.